The 5 T cell receptor beta chains in this list originate from one sample, sequenced in a study of T cell responses to AZD1222 COVID-19 vaccine. Libraries were prepared by immunoSEQ multiplex PCR; TCRdb keeps only in-frame clonotypes and omits some of them. The repertoire holds 250,000 to 300,000 clones, 94% seen once, with around 0.5% in the top ten. The input for sequencing was peripheral blood, taken 28 days after the second AZD1222 dose. These receptor sequences come from an adult who received the AZD1222 COVID-19 vaccine.

As to this clone: The same CDR3 is also encoded by other DNA sequences in this sample. The rearrangement uses TRBV2 and TRBJ2-7, with D uncertain. The V gene's germline CDR1 is SNHLY and CDR2 FYNNEI. V lost 5 bases and J lost 4, with 9 bases in between. The CDR3 loop spans 12 amino acids. The CDR3 sequence is CASSLDLYEQYF. In DNA, the CDR3 is TGTGCCAGCAGTCTGGACCTGTACGAGCAGTACTTC.

The chain links TRBV4-1 to TRBJ1-5; D may be TRBD1 (6 bases). Per germline, CDR1 MGHRA and CDR2 YSYEKL. The V gene lost 3 bases and the J gene lost 4 bases, with 25 bases spanning the gap. The CDR3 covers 19 residues. As DNA, the CDR3 is TGCGCCAGCAGCCACTACGGACAGCGGGGGGACTTAAGGAATCAGCCCCAGCATTTT. The encoded protein is CASSHYGQRGDLRNQPQHF.

V gene TRBV9 combines with J gene TRBJ1-4; D is unresolved. With 1 base removed from V and 2 bases from J, the gap between germline ends came to 9 bases. CDR1 and CDR2 from the germline V gene are SGDLS and YYNGEE. This CDR3 region has 15 residues. The CDR3 is CASSVTAATNEKLFF. CDR3 DNA: TGTGCCAGCAGCGTAACCGCGGCCACTAATGAAAAACTGTTTTTT. The variable domain in full, completed from reference TRBV9 and TRBJ1-4, reads DSGVTQTPKHLITATGQRVTLRCSPRSGDLSVYWYQQSLDQGLQFLIQYYNGEERAKGNILERFSAQQFPDLHSELNLSSLELGDSALYFCASSVTAATNEKLFFGSGTQLSVL.

This clone was observed once. The chain uses TRBV9 and TRBJ2-1; the D is unclear. Germline V gene lookup returns CDR1 SGDLS and CDR2 YYNGEE. The CDR3 loop spans 15 amino acids. The V end lost 4 bases, the J end lost 4 bases, and 15 bases lay between the germline ends. The CDR3 nucleotides are TGTGCCAGCAGCAAAGAGGAAGCCGAATACAATGAGCAGTTCTTC. As protein: CASSKEEAEYNEQFF.

The chain carries TRBV28 and TRBJ1-5; D call uncertain. The germline V gene encodes CDR1 MDHEN and CDR2 SYDVKM. This CDR3 has 16 residues. V lost 5 bases, J lost 6 bases, and 20 bases lay in between. CDR3 region: CASSLPSRASGQPQHF. The CDR3 region has the DNA TGTGCCAGCAGTCTTCCCAGTAGGGCATCGGGTCAGCCCCAGCATTTT. Full variable domain (outside the CDR3, taken from reference TRBV28 and TRBJ1-5): DVKVTQSSRYLVKRTGEKVFLECVQDMDHENMFWYRQDPGLGLRLIYFSYDVKMKEKGDIPEGYSVSREKKERFSLILESASTNQTSMYLCASSLPSRASGQPQHFGDGTRLSIL.